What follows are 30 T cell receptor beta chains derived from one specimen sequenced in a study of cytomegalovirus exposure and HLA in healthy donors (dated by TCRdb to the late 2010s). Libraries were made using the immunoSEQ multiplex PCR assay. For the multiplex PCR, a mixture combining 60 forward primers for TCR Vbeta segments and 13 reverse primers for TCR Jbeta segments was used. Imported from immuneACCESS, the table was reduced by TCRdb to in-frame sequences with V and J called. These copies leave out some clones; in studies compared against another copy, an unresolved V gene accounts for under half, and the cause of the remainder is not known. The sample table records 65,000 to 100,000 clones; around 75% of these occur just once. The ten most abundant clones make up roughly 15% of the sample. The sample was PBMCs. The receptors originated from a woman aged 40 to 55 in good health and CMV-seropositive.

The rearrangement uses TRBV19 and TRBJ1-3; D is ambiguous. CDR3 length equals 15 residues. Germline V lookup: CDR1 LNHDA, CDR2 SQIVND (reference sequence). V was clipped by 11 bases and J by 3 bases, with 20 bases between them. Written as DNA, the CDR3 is TGTGCCGCCGCCCAAGAGTGGTTTTTTGGAAACACCATATATTTT. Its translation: CAAAQEWFFGNTIYF.

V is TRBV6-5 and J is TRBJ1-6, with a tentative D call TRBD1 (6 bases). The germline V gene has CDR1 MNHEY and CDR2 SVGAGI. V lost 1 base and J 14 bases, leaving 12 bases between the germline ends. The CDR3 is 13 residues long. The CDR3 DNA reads TGTGCCAGCAGTTACTTATCAGGGGTGTCCCTCCACTTT. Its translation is CASSYLSGVSLHF.

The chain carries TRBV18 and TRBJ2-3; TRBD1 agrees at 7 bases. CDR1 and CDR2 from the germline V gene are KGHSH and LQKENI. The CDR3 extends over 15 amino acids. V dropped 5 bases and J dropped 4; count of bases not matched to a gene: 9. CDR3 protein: CASSETGTNSDTQYF. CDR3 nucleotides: TGTGCCAGCTCAGAGACAGGGACCAACTCAGATACGCAGTATTTT.

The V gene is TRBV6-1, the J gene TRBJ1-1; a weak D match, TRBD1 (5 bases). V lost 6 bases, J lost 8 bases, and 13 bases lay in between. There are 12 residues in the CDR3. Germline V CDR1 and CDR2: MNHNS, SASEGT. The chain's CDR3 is CASRIGTPEAFF. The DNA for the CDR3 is TGTGCCAGCAGGATAGGGACTCCCGAAGCTTTCTTT.

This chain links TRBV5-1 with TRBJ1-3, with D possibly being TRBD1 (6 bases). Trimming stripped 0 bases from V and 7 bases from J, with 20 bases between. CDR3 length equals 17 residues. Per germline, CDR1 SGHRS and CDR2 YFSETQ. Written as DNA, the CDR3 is TGCGCCAGCAGCTTGGAGGGTAGCAGGGGTGGATTGAACACCATATATTTT. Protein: CASSLEGSRGGLNTIYF. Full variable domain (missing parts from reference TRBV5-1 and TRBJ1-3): KAGVTQTPRYLIKTRGQQVTLSCSPISGHRSVSWYQQTPGQGLQFLFEYFSETQRNKGNFPGRFSGRQFSNSRSEMNVSTLELGDSALYLCASSLEGSRGGLNTIYFGEGSWLTVV.

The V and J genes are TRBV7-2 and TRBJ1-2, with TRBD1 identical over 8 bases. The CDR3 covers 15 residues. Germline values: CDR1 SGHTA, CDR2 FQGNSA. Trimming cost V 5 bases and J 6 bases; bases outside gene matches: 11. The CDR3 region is CASSVPGGLVNGYTF. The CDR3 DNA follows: TGTGCCAGCAGCGTCCCAGGGGGCCTAGTGAATGGCTACACCTTC.

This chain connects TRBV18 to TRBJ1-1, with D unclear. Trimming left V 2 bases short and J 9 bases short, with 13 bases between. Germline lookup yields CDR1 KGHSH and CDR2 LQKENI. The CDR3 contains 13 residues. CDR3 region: CASSPKESGQAFF. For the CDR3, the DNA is TGTGCCAGCTCACCAAAGGAGTCGGGTCAAGCTTTCTTT.

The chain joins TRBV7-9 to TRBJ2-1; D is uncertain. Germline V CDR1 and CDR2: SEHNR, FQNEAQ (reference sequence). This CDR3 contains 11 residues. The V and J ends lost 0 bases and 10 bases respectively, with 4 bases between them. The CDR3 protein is CASSLAAEQFF. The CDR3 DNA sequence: TGTGCCAGCAGCTTAGCAGCCGAGCAGTTCTTC.

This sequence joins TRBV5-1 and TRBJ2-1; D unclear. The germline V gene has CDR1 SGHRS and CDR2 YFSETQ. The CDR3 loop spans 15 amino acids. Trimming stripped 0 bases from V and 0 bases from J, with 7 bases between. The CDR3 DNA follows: TGCGCCAGCAGCTTGGCGGTCTTCTCCTACAATGAGCAGTTCTTC. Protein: CASSLAVFSYNEQFF.

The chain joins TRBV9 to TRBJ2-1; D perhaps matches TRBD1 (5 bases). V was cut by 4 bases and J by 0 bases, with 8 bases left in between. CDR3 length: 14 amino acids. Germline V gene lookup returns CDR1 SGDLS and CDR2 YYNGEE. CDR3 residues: CASSTQGSYNEQFF. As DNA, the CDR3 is TGTGCCAGCAGCACCCAGGGCTCCTACAATGAGCAGTTCTTC.

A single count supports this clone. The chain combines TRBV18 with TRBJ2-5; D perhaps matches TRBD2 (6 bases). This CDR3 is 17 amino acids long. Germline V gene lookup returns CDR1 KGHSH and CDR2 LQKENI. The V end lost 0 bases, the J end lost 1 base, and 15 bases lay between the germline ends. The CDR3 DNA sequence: TGTGCCAGCTCACCACCTGCCGGGAGTACAGGCCAAGAGACCCAGTACTTC. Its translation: CASSPPAGSTGQETQYF.

The CDR3: CSVTLGLALTDTQYF. The DNA of the CDR3 is TGCAGCGTGACACTCGGACTAGCCCTTACAGATACGCAGTATTTT. The chain carries TRBV29-1 and TRBJ2-3; 8 bases match TRBD2. The CDR3 is 15 residues long. The J segment lost 3 bases and the V segment lost 6 bases, leaving 11 bases of the junction unmatched. Germline V gene sequence: CDR1 SQVTM, CDR2 ANQGSEA.

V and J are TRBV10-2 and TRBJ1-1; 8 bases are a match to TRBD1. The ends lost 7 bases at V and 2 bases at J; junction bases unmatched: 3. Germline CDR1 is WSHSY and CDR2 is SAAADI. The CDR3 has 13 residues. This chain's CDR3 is CASNGQGNTEAFF. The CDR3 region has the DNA TGCGCCAGCAATGGACAGGGCAACACTGAAGCTTTCTTT.

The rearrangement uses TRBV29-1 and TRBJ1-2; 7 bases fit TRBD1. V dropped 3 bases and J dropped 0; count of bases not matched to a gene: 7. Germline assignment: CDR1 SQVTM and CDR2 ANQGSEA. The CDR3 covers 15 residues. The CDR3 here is CSVDRKGAANYGYTF. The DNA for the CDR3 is TGCAGCGTTGACCGAAAGGGGGCGGCTAACTATGGCTACACCTTC. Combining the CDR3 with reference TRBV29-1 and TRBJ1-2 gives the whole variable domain SAVISQKPSRDICQRGTSLTIQCQVDSQVTMMFWYRQQPGQSLTLIATANQGSEATYESGFVIDKFPISRPNLTFSTLTVSNMSPEDSSIYLCSVDRKGAANYGYTFGSGTRLTVV.

The CDR3 sequence is CASSENGYTGELFF. The CDR3 DNA sequence: TGTGCCAGCAGTGAAAACGGGTACACCGGGGAGCTGTTTTTT. The V and J genes are TRBV6-1 and TRBJ2-2; D remains ambiguous. Germline lookup yields CDR1 MNHNS and CDR2 SASEGT. Trimming removed 2 bases at V and 3 bases at J, with 7 bases between. The CDR3 consists of 14 residues.

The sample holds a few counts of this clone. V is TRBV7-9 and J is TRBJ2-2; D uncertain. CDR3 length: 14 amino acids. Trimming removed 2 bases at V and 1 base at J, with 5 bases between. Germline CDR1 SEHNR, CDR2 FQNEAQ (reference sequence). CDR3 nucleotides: TGTGCCAGCAGCTTAAGAGGGAACACCGGGGAGCTGTTTTTT. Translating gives CASSLRGNTGELFF.

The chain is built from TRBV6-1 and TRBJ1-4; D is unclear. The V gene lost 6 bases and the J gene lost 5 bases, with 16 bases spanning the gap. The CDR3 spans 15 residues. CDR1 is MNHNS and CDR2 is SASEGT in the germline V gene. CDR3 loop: CASRPSGIRNEKLFF. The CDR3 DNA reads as TGTGCCAGCAGGCCTTCCGGGATCCGAAATGAAAAACTGTTTTTT.

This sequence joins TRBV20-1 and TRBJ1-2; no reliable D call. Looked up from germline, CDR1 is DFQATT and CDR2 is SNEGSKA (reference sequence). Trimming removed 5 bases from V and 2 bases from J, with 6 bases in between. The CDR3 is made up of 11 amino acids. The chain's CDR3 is CSASANYGYTF. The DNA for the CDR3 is TGCAGTGCTTCAGCGAACTATGGCTACACCTTC.

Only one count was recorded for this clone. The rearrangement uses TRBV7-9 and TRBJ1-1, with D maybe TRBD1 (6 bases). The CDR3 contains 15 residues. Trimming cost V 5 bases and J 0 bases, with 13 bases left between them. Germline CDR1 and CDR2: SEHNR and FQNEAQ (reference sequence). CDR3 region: CASSDGQLMNTEAFF. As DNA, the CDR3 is TGTGCCAGCAGCGACGGACAGCTCATGAACACTGAAGCTTTCTTT.

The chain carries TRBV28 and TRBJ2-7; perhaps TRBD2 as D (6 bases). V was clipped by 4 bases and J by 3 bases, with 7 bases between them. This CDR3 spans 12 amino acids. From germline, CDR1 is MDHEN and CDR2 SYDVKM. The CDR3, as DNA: TGTGCCAGCAGTTCAGCGGGCTACGAGCAGTACTTC. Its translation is CASSSAGYEQYF.

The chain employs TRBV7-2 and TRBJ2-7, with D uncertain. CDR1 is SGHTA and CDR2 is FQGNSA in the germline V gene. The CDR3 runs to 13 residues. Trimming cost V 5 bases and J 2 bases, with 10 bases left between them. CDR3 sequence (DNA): TGTGCCAGCAGCCGAGAAACAGCCTACGAGCAGTACTTC. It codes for CASSRETAYEQYF. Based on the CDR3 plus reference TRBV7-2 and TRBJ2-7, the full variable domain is GAGVSQSPSNKVTEKGKDVELRCDPISGHTALYWYRQSLGQGLEFLIYFQGNSAPDKSGLPSDRFSAERTGGSVSTLTIQRTQQEDSAVYLCASSRETAYEQYFGPGTRLTVT.

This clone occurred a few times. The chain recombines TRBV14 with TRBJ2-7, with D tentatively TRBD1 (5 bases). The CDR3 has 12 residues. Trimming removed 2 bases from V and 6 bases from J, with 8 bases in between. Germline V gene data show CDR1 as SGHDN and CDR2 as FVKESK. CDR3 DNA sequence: TGTGCCAGCAGCCAATCAGGGCCCGAGCAGTACTTC. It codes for CASSQSGPEQYF.

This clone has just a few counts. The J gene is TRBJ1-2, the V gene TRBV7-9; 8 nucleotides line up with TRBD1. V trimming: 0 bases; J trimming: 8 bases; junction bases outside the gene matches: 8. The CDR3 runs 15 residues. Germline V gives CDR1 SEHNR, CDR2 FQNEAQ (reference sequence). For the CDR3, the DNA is TGTGCCAGCAGCTTAGCCGGACAGGGAGGGGAAGGCTACACCTTC. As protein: CASSLAGQGGEGYTF.

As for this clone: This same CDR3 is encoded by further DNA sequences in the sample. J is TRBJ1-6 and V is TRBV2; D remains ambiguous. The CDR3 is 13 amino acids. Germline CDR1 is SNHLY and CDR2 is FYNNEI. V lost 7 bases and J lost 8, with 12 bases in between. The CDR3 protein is CASNLRFDSPLHF. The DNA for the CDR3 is TGTGCCAGCAATCTCCGGTTTGATTCACCCCTCCACTTT.

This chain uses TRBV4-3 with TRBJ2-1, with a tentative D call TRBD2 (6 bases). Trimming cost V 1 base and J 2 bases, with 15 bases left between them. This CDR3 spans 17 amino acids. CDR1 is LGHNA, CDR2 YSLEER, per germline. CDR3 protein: CASSQGGGLHPYNEQFF. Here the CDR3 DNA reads TGCGCCAGCAGCCAAGGTGGGGGGTTACACCCCTACAATGAGCAGTTCTTC.

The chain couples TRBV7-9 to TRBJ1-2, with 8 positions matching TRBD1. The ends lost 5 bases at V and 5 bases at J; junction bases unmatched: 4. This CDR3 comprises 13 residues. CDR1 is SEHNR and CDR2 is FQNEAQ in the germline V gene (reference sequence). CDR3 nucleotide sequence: TGTGCCAGCAGCGACACAGGGGGGTATGGCTACACCTTC. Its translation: CASSDTGGYGYTF.

Written as DNA, the CDR3 is TGTGCCACAGCCCCCCTTACGGGAGGGAAAGAGACCCAGTACTTC. Translated, it gives CATAPLTGGKETQYF. V is TRBV6-1 and J is TRBJ2-5, with TRBD2 matching over 8 bases. J gave up 3 bases and V 10 bases, and 13 bases lay outside the gene matches. Germline V lookup: CDR1 MNHNS, CDR2 SASEGT. The CDR3 totals 15 residues.

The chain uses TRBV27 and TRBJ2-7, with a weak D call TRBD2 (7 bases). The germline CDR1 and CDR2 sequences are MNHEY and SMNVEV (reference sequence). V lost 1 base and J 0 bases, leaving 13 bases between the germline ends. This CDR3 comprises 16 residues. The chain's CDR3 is CASSLYQGGGSYEQYF. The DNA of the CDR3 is TGTGCCAGCAGTTTATACCAGGGAGGGGGCTCCTACGAGCAGTACTTC.

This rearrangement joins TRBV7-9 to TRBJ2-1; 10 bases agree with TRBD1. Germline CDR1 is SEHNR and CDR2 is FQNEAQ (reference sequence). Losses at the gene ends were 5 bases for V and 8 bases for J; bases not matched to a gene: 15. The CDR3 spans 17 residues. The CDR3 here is CASSQPPTGTGDHEQFF. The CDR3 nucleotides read TGTGCCAGCAGCCAGCCCCCCACCGGGACAGGGGATCATGAGCAGTTCTTC.

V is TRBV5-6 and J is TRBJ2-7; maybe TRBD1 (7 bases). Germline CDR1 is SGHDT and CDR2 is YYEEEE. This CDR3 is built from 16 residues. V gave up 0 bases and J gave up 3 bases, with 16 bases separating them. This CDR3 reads CASSLGVEGAYYEQYF. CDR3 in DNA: TGTGCCAGCAGCTTGGGGGTGGAGGGGGCTTACTACGAGCAGTACTTC.